These T cell receptor beta chains were read from a single sample in a study of blood T cell repertoires in COVID-19. Using immunoSEQ multiplex PCR, the repertoire was profiled, and TCRdb retains in-frame clones only, with some absent. The sample includes some 110,000 clones, around 87% of them seen just once. The specimen sequenced was peripheral blood. These receptors originate from a human donor in a cohort sampled during active COVID-19. The conserved cysteine and the conserved F or W are not part of the CDR3 here. Fields, in order: J gene, V gene, CDR3 protein.

J: TRBJ1-5
V: TRBV27
CDR3: ASSSLGQGVDQPQH

J: TRBJ2-4
V: TRBV7-8
CDR3: ASSLRLGSQY

J: TRBJ1-1
V: TRBV11-3
CDR3: ASSLESGRRAEAF

J: TRBJ1-5
V: TRBV15
CDR3: ATSREWDSSNQPQH

J: TRBJ1-5
V: TRBV6-1
CDR3: ASSEALYGDQPQH

J: TRBJ1-4
V: TRBV28
CDR3: ASSPSQGAREKLF

J: TRBJ2-5
V: TRBV4-2
CDR3: ASSPQTGPGETQY

J: TRBJ2-7
V: TRBV4-1
CDR3: ASSHLDRGGEQY

J: TRBJ1-1
V: TRBV5-1
CDR3: ASSLGAGGYKDTEAF

J: TRBJ1-2
V: TRBV7-9
CDR3: ASSFPGQFNGYT

J: TRBJ2-5
V: TRBV5-4
CDR3: ASSLPAGGRETQY

J: TRBJ2-2
V: TRBV3-1/TRBV3-2
CDR3: ASSQATLAGVTGELF

J: TRBJ2-3
V: TRBV5-6
CDR3: ASSSRDRDTDTQY

J: TRBJ1-2
V: TRBV25-1
CDR3: ASSVGQFYGYT

J: TRBJ1-1
V: TRBV3-1/TRBV3-2
CDR3: ASGGLQGSTEAF

J: TRBJ1-2
V: TRBV7-2
CDR3: ASSLAWGGYGYT

J: TRBJ2-3
V: TRBV14
CDR3: ASSLTRADTQY

J: TRBJ2-7
V: TRBV6-4
CDR3: ASSYSSGGSYEQY

J: TRBJ2-2
V: TRBV5-4
CDR3: ASSPLAGSNTGELF

J: TRBJ2-3
V: TRBV4-1
CDR3: ASSQVASTDTQY

J: TRBJ2-5
V: TRBV5-4
CDR3: ASSLGGTTHQETQY

J: TRBJ1-2
V: TRBV14
CDR3: ASSPAGGTRYGYT

J: TRBJ2-7
V: TRBV5-4
CDR3: ASSSSVYEQY

J: TRBJ1-2
V: TRBV10-2
CDR3: ASSDRTGTNYGYT

J: TRBJ2-3
V: TRBV11-2
CDR3: ASRPAGVTDTQY

J: TRBJ2-3
V: TRBV27
CDR3: ASSFSELTDTQY

J: TRBJ2-7
V: TRBV10-3
CDR3: AISESATASYEQY

J: TRBJ2-5
V: TRBV7-8
CDR3: ASSTTTGDGETQY

J: TRBJ1-1
V: TRBV2
CDR3: ASSFAGGENTEAF

J: TRBJ2-2
V: TRBV30
CDR3: AWSVGWNTGELF

J: TRBJ2-5
V: TRBV24-1
CDR3: ATSDRRLAGAQETQY

J: TRBJ2-3
V: TRBV5-1
CDR3: ASSQGAYTDTQY

J: TRBJ2-3
V: TRBV2
CDR3: ASSEARTGGQRDTQY

J: TRBJ2-1
V: TRBV10-3
CDR3: AISSMVGPGTSLDEQF

J: TRBJ1-2
V: TRBV7-9
CDR3: ASSFETGTNYGYT

J: TRBJ2-7
V: TRBV5-1
CDR3: ASSLGTGISYEQY

J: TRBJ2-1
V: TRBV10-1
CDR3: ASSESLTRENEQF

J: TRBJ2-4
V: TRBV18
CDR3: ASSPAGGGQY

J: TRBJ2-7
V: TRBV5-8
CDR3: ASSLGFPEQY

J: TRBJ1-5
V: TRBV28
CDR3: ASGLQGGSLPQH

J: TRBJ2-7
V: TRBV7-9
CDR3: ASSLVRGEQY

J: TRBJ2-7
V: TRBV30
CDR3: AWSVAGPTYEQY

J: TRBJ1-3
V: TRBV5-6
CDR3: ASSFQGSSGNTIY

J: TRBJ1-5
V: TRBV28
CDR3: ASLKIGGTVNQPQH

J: TRBJ2-1
V: TRBV7-2
CDR3: ASSFTSGPNEQF

J: TRBJ2-7
V: TRBV19
CDR3: ASSTRDRDYEQY

J: TRBJ1-1
V: TRBV6-4
CDR3: ASINRVVNTEAF

J: TRBJ2-3
V: TRBV20-1
CDR3: SASSGDTQY

J: TRBJ2-7
V: TRBV9
CDR3: ASSARTSGKEQY

J: TRBJ2-2
V: TRBV5-1
CDR3: ASSLVQGRAGELF

J: TRBJ2-5
V: TRBV18
CDR3: ASSRGQEEETQY

J: TRBJ1-2
V: TRBV30
CDR3: AWRFDSLYGYT

J: TRBJ2-4
V: TRBV14
CDR3: ASSQRPSGSGSLAKNIQY

J: TRBJ1-2
V: TRBV28
CDR3: ASSSGVAGGYT

J: TRBJ2-1
V: TRBV2
CDR3: ASSVGNYNEQF

J: TRBJ2-5
V: TRBV19
CDR3: ATSSLAEMHQETQY

J: TRBJ2-3
V: TRBV4-1
CDR3: ASSQVGAQRRGTDTQY

J: TRBJ1-1
V: TRBV5-1
CDR3: ASSLITGGETEAF